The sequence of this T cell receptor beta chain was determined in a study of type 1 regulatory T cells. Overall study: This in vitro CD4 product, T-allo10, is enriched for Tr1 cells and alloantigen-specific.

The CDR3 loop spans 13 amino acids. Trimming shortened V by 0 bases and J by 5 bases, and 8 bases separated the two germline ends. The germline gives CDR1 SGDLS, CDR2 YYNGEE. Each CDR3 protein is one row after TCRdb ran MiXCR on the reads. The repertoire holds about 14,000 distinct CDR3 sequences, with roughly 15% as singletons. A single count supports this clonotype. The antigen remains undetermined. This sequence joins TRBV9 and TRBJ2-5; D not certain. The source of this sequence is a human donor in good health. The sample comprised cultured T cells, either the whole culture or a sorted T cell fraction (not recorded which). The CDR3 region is CASSVEGAETQYF. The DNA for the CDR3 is TGTGCCAGCAGCGTAGAAGGAGCGGAGACCCAGTACTTC.